This is a list of T cell receptor beta chains from one sample in a study of CD8 T cells in ankylosing spondylitis. TCRdb re-called the 5' RACE reads with MiXCR, one entry per CDR3 protein. The table includes 700,000 to 850,000 distinct CDR3 sequences, 12% detected once. The sequencing sample was made of blood, either unsorted or a sorted T cell fraction (not recorded which). These receptors originate from a male donor with ankylosing spondylitis. CDR3s include the opening cysteine and the closing phenylalanine or tryptophan. Each record gives: clone size, J gene, D gene, V gene, CDR3 DNA, CDR3 protein. D genes are given only for firm matches. Rows give clone size only sometimes, using once, few, many, or a class for an expanded clone.

size: few
J: TRBJ2-7
D: NA
V: TRBV6-1
DNA: TGTGCCAGCAGTGAATCCAGGGGCCGTTACGAGCAGTACTTC
CDR3: CASSESRGRYEQYF

size: many
J: TRBJ1-1
D: NA
V: TRBV4-3
DNA: TGCGCCAGCAGCCAAGCCCAGAACACTGAAGCTTTCTTT
CDR3: CASSQAQNTEAFF

size: few
J: TRBJ2-1
D: NA
V: TRBV7-2
DNA: TGTGCCAGCATGGTTGGATTTGCCTGGGATGAGCAGTTCTTC
CDR3: CASMVGFAWDEQFF

size: NA
J: TRBJ1-6
D: TRBD1
V: TRBV28
DNA: TGTGCCAGCAGTTTAAAAGGGAGGGGACAGATAGGGTTTGAGGATTCACCCCTCCACTTT
CDR3: CASSLKGRGQIGFEDSPLHF

size: NA
J: TRBJ2-2
D: TRBD1
V: TRBV5-5
DNA: TGTGCCAGCAGCCTGGGACAGACTTTCACCGGGGAGCTGTTTTTT
CDR3: CASSLGQTFTGELFF

size: few
J: TRBJ1-5
D: NA
V: TRBV20-1
DNA: TGCAGTGCTAGAGGGGGAAACGGGGTTCAGCCCCAGCATTTT
CDR3: CSARGGNGVQPQHF

size: NA
J: TRBJ2-5
D: TRBD2
V: TRBV20-1
DNA: TGCAGTGCCCCGGGGGGGGGAAGCGAGACCCAGTACTTC
CDR3: CSAPGGGSETQYF

size: NA
J: TRBJ2-1
D: NA
V: TRBV5-1
DNA: TGCGCCAGTGAATCCGGCCAGGGATACAATGAGCAGTTCTTC
CDR3: CASESGQGYNEQFF

size: few
J: TRBJ2-1
D: NA
V: TRBV7-2
DNA: TGTGCCAGCAGCTTTTCCCAAGATTTTAATGAGCAGTTCTTC
CDR3: CASSFSQDFNEQFF

size: NA
J: TRBJ2-4
D: NA
V: TRBV20-1
DNA: TGCAGTGCTAGTTGGTCGCCGGTAATCATTCAGTACTTC
CDR3: CSASWSPVIIQYF

size: few
J: TRBJ2-7
D: TRBD2
V: TRBV7-2
DNA: TGTGCCAGCAGCCCTCAACTAGCGGGAGGGGTCTACGAGCAGTACTTC
CDR3: CASSPQLAGGVYEQYF

size: NA
J: TRBJ2-1
D: TRBD2
V: TRBV5-1
DNA: TGCGCCAGCAGCTTGGCAGCGGGGATAGGCAATGAGCAGTTCTTC
CDR3: CASSLAAGIGNEQFF

size: few
J: TRBJ1-1
D: NA
V: TRBV11-3
DNA: TGTGCCAGCAGCTTAGGATCGGGCAGGGGAGTGAACACTGAAGCTTTCTTT
CDR3: CASSLGSGRGVNTEAFF

size: few
J: TRBJ2-7
D: TRBD2
V: TRBV4-3
DNA: TGCGCCAGCAGCCCGGGGACTAGCCAAGGCCAGCAGTACTTC
CDR3: CASSPGTSQGQQYF

size: many
J: TRBJ1-3
D: NA
V: TRBV4-1
DNA: TGCGCCAGCAGCCAACAGATGAGCTCTGGAAACACCATATATTTT
CDR3: CASSQQMSSGNTIYF

size: many
J: TRBJ1-1
D: NA
V: TRBV7-9
DNA: TGTGCCAGCAGCCAACGAACAGGGCTAGCTTTCTTT
CDR3: CASSQRTGLAFF

size: NA
J: TRBJ2-7
D: TRBD2
V: TRBV20-1
DNA: TGCAGTGCTAGATTCTCTAGCGGGAGCTACGAGCAGTACTTC
CDR3: CSARFSSGSYEQYF

size: NA
J: TRBJ2-7
D: NA
V: TRBV4-2
DNA: TGTGCCAGCAGCCGAGGCCTGGCGGGCGGGTCCTACGAGCAGTACTTC
CDR3: CASSRGLAGGSYEQYF

size: once
J: TRBJ2-7
D: NA
V: TRBV4-3
DNA: TGCGCCAGCAGCCACATGGGGACCTCAGGTTGGGAGCAGTACTTC
CDR3: CASSHMGTSGWEQYF

size: many
J: TRBJ2-5
D: TRBD1
V: TRBV5-6
DNA: TGTGCCAGCAGCGGGACAGGGCAGGAGACCCAGTACTTC
CDR3: CASSGTGQETQYF

size: NA
J: TRBJ2-7
D: NA
V: TRBV11-2
DNA: TGTGCCAGCAGCTGGTGGAGGGAGGCCCGATCCGGGGAGCAGTACTTC
CDR3: CASSWWREARSGEQYF

size: NA
J: TRBJ2-3
D: NA
V: TRBV4-3
DNA: TGCGCCAGCAGCCATGTAGTAGGAAGGACAGATACGCAGTATTTT
CDR3: CASSHVVGRTDTQYF

size: few
J: TRBJ2-7
D: TRBD1
V: TRBV6-2/TRBV6-3
DNA: TGTGCCAGCAGTTACCCCCGGACAGGGAGCGAGCAGTACTTC
CDR3: CASSYPRTGSEQYF

size: NA
J: TRBJ2-5
D: NA
V: TRBV3-1
DNA: TGTGCCAGCACCAAACAACAAGAGACCCAGTACTTC
CDR3: CASTKQQETQYF

size: NA
J: TRBJ2-3
D: NA
V: TRBV4-1
DNA: TGCGCCAGCTCCACTACCGGGACCCAAGGGGATACGCAGTATTTT
CDR3: CASSTTGTQGDTQYF

size: few
J: TRBJ2-1
D: NA
V: TRBV6-5
DNA: TGTGCCAGCAGTTACCCCGGGACTCGCTACAATGAGCAGTTCTTC
CDR3: CASSYPGTRYNEQFF

size: few
J: TRBJ2-7
D: TRBD2
V: TRBV6-1
DNA: TGTGCCAGCAGTCAAGGGAGGGGCTTGGACTCCTACGAGCAGTACTTC
CDR3: CASSQGRGLDSYEQYF

size: NA
J: TRBJ2-1
D: NA
V: TRBV6-6
DNA: TGTGCCAGCAGCTTAATATCGGGGAATGAGCAGTTCTTC
CDR3: CASSLISGNEQFF

size: few
J: TRBJ1-5
D: NA
V: TRBV20-1
DNA: TGCAGTGCTACTCGGGACAGCAATCAGCCCCAGCATTTT
CDR3: CSATRDSNQPQHF

size: few
J: TRBJ2-2
D: TRBD2
V: TRBV20-1
DNA: TGCAGTGCGCCGACTAGCGGCGGTACCGGGGAGCTGTTTTTT
CDR3: CSAPTSGGTGELFF

size: few
J: TRBJ2-7
D: NA
V: TRBV20-1
DNA: TGCAGTGCTAGACAGGGTAACTCCTACGAGCAGTACTTC
CDR3: CSARQGNSYEQYF

size: NA
J: TRBJ2-7
D: TRBD1
V: TRBV7-8
DNA: TGTGCCAGCAGCTTAGCCCCTGACAGGGCCCGGTCCTACGAGCAGTACTTC
CDR3: CASSLAPDRARSYEQYF

size: few
J: TRBJ2-3
D: NA
V: TRBV24-1
DNA: TGTGCCACCAGTGATCCATCACTCACTAGCACAGATACGCAGTATTTT
CDR3: CATSDPSLTSTDTQYF

size: few
J: TRBJ2-1
D: TRBD2
V: TRBV12-3/TRBV12-4
DNA: TGTGCCAGCAGTCCCGGGACTAGCGGCGGGAATGAGCAGTTCTTC
CDR3: CASSPGTSGGNEQFF

size: many
J: TRBJ2-3
D: TRBD2
V: TRBV5-1
DNA: TGCGCCAGCAGCATTAGCGGGAGAGGGGCAGATACGCAGTATTTT
CDR3: CASSISGRGADTQYF

size: NA
J: TRBJ2-5
D: NA
V: TRBV18
DNA: TGTGCCAGCTCACCGATAAGGGCCGGGGAGACCCAGTACTTC
CDR3: CASSPIRAGETQYF

size: NA
J: TRBJ1-1
D: NA
V: TRBV5-1
DNA: TGCGCCAGCAGTGGGCAGCCTTACCTTGAAGCTTTCTTT
CDR3: CASSGQPYLEAFF

size: few
J: TRBJ1-5
D: NA
V: TRBV20-1
DNA: TGCAGTGCTAGACGAACAGGGTTTAATCAGCCCCAGCATTTT
CDR3: CSARRTGFNQPQHF

size: few
J: TRBJ1-5
D: TRBD1
V: TRBV20-1
DNA: TGCAGTACAAACCGGGACAGGGGCCGATTTAGCAATCAGCCCCAGCATTTT
CDR3: CSTNRDRGRFSNQPQHF

size: NA
J: TRBJ1-1
D: TRBD1
V: TRBV4-2
DNA: TGTGCCAGCAGCCAAGACGACAGGGGCCTGAACACTGAAGCTTTCTTT
CDR3: CASSQDDRGLNTEAFF

size: NA
J: TRBJ1-4
D: TRBD1
V: TRBV28
DNA: TGTGCCACCAGCGACAGGGCAGGAGAAAAACTGTTTTTT
CDR3: CATSDRAGEKLFF

size: many
J: TRBJ1-3
D: NA
V: TRBV7-2
DNA: TGTGCCAGCAGCTTAGACGGTACAGGGAGAAACACCATATATTTT
CDR3: CASSLDGTGRNTIYF

size: few
J: TRBJ1-2
D: TRBD1
V: TRBV7-2
DNA: TGTGCCAGCAGCTTAAGTGAGGGGGCCCCCTATGGCTACACCTTC
CDR3: CASSLSEGAPYGYTF

size: many
J: TRBJ2-7
D: NA
V: TRBV20-1
DNA: TGCAGTGCCCCCGAAGGGTACGAGCAGTACTTC
CDR3: CSAPEGYEQYF

size: many
J: TRBJ2-3
D: NA
V: TRBV20-1
DNA: TGCAGTGCTGCAGGAGGATCTAGCACAGATACGCAGTATTTT
CDR3: CSAAGGSSTDTQYF

size: NA
J: TRBJ1-5
D: NA
V: TRBV20-1
DNA: TGCAGTGCTAGAGATAGCAGGGGTAGTCAGCCCCAGCATTTT
CDR3: CSARDSRGSQPQHF

size: NA
J: TRBJ1-1
D: NA
V: TRBV7-9
DNA: TGTGCCAGCAGCCCACAGGGTAGCACTGAAGCTTTCTTT
CDR3: CASSPQGSTEAFF

size: few
J: TRBJ2-5
D: TRBD1
V: TRBV20-1
DNA: TGCAGTGCTAGAGATCTCCCTCGCGGCAGGGGGCGCGAGACCCAGTACTTC
CDR3: CSARDLPRGRGRETQYF

size: NA
J: TRBJ2-5
D: NA
V: TRBV2
DNA: TGTGCCAGCAGTCGGTGGACGGCCCAAGAGACCCAGTACTTC
CDR3: CASSRWTAQETQYF

size: few
J: TRBJ2-3
D: TRBD1
V: TRBV20-1
DNA: TGCAGCTATGCGGGACAGGGTGTAGATACGCAGTATTTT
CDR3: CSYAGQGVDTQYF

size: once
J: TRBJ2-3
D: TRBD2
V: TRBV20-1
DNA: TGCAGTGCTACGGGACTAGCGGGAGAAGATGCGCAGTATTTT
CDR3: CSATGLAGEDAQYF

size: few
J: TRBJ1-2
D: NA
V: TRBV20-1
DNA: TGCAGTGCTAGAAAGGCAGATAACTATGGCTACACCTTC
CDR3: CSARKADNYGYTF

size: NA
J: TRBJ2-1
D: TRBD2
V: TRBV18
DNA: TGTGCCAGCTCTCAACAAGGCGGAGGACTAGCGGGGCCCAATGAGCAGTTCTTC
CDR3: CASSQQGGGLAGPNEQFF

size: many
J: TRBJ2-1
D: NA
V: TRBV5-1
DNA: TGCGCCAGCTCCCGGGGGCGGTACAATGAGCAGTTCTTC
CDR3: CASSRGRYNEQFF

size: few
J: TRBJ1-5
D: TRBD1
V: TRBV20-1
DNA: TGCAGTGCTAGAGTTGGGACAGGGGAAAATCAGCCCCAGCATTTT
CDR3: CSARVGTGENQPQHF